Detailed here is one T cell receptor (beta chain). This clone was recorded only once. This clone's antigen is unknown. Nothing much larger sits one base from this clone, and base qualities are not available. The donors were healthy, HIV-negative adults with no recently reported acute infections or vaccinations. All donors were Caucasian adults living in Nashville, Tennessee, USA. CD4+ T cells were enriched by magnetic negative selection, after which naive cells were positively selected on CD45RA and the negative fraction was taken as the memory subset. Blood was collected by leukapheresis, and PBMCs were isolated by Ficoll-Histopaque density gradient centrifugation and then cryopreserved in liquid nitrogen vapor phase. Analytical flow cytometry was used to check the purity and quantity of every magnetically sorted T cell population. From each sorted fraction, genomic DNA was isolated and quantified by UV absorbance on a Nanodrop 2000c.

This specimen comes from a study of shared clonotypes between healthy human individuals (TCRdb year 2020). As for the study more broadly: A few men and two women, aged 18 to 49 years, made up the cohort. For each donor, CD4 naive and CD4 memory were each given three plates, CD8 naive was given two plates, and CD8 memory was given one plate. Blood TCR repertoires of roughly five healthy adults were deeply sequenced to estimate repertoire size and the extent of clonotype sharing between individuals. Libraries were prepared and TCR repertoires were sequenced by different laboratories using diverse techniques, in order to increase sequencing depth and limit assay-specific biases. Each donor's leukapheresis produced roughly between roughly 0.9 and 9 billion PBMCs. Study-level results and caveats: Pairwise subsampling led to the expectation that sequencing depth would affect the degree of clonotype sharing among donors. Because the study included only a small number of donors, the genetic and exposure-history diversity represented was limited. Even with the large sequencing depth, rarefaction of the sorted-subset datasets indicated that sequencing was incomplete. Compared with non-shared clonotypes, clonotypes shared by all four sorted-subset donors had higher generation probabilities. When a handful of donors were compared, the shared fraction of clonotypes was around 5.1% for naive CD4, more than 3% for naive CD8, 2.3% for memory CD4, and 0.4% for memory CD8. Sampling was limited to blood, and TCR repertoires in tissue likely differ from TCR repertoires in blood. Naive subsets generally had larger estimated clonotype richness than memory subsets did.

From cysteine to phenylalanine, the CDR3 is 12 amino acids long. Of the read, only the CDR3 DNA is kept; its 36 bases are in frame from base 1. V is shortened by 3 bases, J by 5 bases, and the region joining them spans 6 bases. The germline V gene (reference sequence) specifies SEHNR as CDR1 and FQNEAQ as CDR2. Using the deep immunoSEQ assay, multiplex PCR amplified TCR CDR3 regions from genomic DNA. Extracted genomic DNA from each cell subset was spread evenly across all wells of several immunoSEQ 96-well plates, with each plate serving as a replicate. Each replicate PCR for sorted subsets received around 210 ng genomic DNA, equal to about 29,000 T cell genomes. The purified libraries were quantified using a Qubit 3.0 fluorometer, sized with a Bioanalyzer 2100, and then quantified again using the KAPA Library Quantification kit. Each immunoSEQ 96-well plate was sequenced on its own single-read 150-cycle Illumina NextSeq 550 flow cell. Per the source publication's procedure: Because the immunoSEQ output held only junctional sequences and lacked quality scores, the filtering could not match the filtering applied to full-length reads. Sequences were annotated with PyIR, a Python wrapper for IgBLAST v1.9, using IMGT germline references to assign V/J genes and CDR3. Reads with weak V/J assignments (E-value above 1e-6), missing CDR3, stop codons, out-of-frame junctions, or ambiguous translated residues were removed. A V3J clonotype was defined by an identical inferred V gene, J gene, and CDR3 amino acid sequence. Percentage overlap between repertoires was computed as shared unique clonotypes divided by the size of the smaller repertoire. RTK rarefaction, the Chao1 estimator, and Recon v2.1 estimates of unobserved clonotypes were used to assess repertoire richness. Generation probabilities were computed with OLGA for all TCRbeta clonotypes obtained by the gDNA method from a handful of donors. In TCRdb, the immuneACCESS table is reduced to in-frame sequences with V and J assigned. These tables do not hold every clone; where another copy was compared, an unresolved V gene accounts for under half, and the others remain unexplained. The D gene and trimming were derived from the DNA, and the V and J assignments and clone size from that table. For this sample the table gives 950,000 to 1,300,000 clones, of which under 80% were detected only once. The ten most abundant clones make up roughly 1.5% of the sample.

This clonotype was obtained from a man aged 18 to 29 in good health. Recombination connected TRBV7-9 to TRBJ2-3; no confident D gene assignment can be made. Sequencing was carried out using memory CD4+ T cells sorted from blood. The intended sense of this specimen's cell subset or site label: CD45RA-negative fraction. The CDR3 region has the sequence CASSFSGDTQYF. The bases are TGTGCCAGCAGCTTCTCGGGAGATACGCAGTATTTT.